Given below is one T cell receptor beta chain in context. Its antigen is not known. Germline values: CDR1 SGDLS, CDR2 YYNGEE. The CDR3 loop spans 15 amino acids. The V end was cut by 4 bases, the J end by 2 bases, with 16 bases between. Profiled with immunoSEQ multiplex PCR; TCRdb holds only in-frame clones, not every one. The table includes 190,000 or so clones, 84% detected once. This sample stems from a study of cytomegalovirus exposure and HLA in healthy donors. Study results and caveats: CMV antigen specificity was confirmed in vitro for a few CMV-associated chains. Cytomegalovirus-associated status was assigned to about 150 TCR beta chains.

The gene calls are TRBV9 and TRBJ2-7; perhaps TRBD1 as D (6 bases). The clonotype was recovered from a woman aged 25-40 years in good health and CMV-seropositive. The sequenced sample consisted of PBMCs. The CDR3 DNA reads TGTGCCAGCAGCCCTACAGGGTTCGGGGCCTACGAGCAGTACTTC. Protein: CASSPTGFGAYEQYF.